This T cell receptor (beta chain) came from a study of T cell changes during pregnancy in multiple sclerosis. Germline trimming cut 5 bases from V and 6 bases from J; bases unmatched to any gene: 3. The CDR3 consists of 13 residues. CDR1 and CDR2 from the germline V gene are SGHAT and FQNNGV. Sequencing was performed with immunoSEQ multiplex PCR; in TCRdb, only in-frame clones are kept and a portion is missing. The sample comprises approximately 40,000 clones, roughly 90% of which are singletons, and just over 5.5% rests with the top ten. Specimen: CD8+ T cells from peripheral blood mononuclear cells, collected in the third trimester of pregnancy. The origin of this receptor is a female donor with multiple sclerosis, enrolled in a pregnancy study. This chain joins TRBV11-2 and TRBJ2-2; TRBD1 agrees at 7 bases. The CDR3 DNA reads TGTGCCAGCAGCAGACAGGGTGCCGGGGAGCTGTTTTTT. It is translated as CASSRQGAGELFF.